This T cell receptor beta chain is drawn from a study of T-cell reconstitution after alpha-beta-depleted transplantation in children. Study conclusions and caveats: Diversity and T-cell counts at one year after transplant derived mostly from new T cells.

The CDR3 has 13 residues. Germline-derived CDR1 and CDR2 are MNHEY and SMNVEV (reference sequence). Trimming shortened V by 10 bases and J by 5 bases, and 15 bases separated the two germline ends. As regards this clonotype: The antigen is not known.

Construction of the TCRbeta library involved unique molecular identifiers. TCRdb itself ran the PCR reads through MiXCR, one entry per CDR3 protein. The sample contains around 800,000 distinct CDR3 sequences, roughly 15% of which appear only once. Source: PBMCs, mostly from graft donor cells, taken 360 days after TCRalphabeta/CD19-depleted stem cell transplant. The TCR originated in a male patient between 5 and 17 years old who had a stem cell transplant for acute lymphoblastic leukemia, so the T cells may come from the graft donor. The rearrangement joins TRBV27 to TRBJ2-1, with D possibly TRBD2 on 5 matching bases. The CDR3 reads CATWGMRDNEQFF. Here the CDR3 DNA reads TGTGCCACCTGGGGTATGAGGGACAATGAGCAGTTCTTC.